The 30 T cell receptor beta chains reported below all come from one sample, sequenced in a study of shared clonotypes between healthy human individuals. The method was immunoSEQ multiplex PCR; TCRdb's version includes in-frame clones alone and lacks a portion of them. The sample includes roughly 2,500,000 clones, approximately 93% of them seen just once. Sequencing used naive CD4+ T cells from PBMCs. As for subset: CD45RA+ positively selected. These receptors were obtained from a man between 18 and 35 years old in good health. Some clones in this sample may be carry-over from other donors' samples.

The chain carries TRBV6-6 and TRBJ2-2; D unresolved. This CDR3 has 16 residues. Trimming removed 10 bases from V and 6 bases from J, with 24 bases in between. Looked up from germline, CDR1 is MNHNY and CDR2 is SVGAGI (reference sequence). The CDR3 coding sequence is TGTGCCACTCGACGGAATCCCAAGGGTTACGCCGGGGAGCTGTTTTTT. Protein: CATRRNPKGYAGELFF.

V and J are TRBV21-1 and TRBJ2-1; no DNA check was done on the table's D call, TRBD2. TRBV21-1 is deemed a pseudogene. The CDR3 runs 14 residues. CDR3 nucleotide sequence: TGTGCCAGCAGCCCCCGGAGGTGGGTCAATGAGCAGTTCTTC. This sequence encodes CASSPRRWVNEQFF.

The rearrangement links TRBV6-6 to TRBJ1-1; weak D call: TRBD1 (6 bases). CDR1 and CDR2 (germline): MNHNY, SVGAGI (reference sequence). The V end was cut by 7 bases, the J end by 2 bases, with 11 bases between. The CDR3 has 13 amino acids. CDR3 bases: TGTGCCAGCATCCTGGACAGTAACACTGAAGCTTTCTTT. This gives the protein CASILDSNTEAFF.

The chain is built from TRBV7-9 and TRBJ2-1, with D unresolved. Germline V CDR1 and CDR2: SEHNR, FQNEAQ (reference sequence). The CDR3 is made up of 14 amino acids. V dropped 0 bases and J dropped 4 bases, with 7 bases sitting between them. Here the CDR3 reads CASSLAGTYNEQFF. The CDR3, as DNA: TGTGCCAGCAGCTTAGCAGGCACTTACAATGAGCAGTTCTTC.

The chain combines TRBV5-1 with TRBJ2-1; the match to TRBD2 covers 8 bases. The CDR3 extends over 17 amino acids. Germline CDR1 reads SGHRS; CDR2 reads YFSETQ. V dropped 0 bases and J dropped 0; count of bases not matched to a gene: 5. The CDR3 here is CASSLVPREDSYNEQFF. The DNA of the CDR3 is TGCGCCAGCAGCTTGGTACCGCGGGAGGACTCCTACAATGAGCAGTTCTTC.

The DNA of the CDR3 is TGTGCCAGCTCACCCAGTGGCCTTAACCCTCAAGAGACCCAGTACTTC. It codes for CASSPSGLNPQETQYF. The chain carries TRBV18 and TRBJ2-5; D is ambiguous. V gave up 3 bases and J gave up 2 bases, with 16 bases separating them. In germline, CDR1 is KGHSH, CDR2 LQKENI. The CDR3 loop spans 16 amino acids.

This clone has a handful of counts. The sample holds other DNA sequences that translate to the same CDR3. J is TRBJ1-3 and V is TRBV28; D gene unclear. The V and J ends lost 2 bases and 4 bases respectively, with 6 bases between them. The CDR3 is made up of 13 amino acids. Germline V gives CDR1 MDHEN, CDR2 SYDVKM. The CDR3 here is CASSLPQGNTIYF. CDR3 DNA sequence: TGTGCCAGCAGTTTACCACAGGGAAACACCATATATTTT.

The chain is built from TRBV5-4 and TRBJ1-1; D is possibly TRBD1 (6 bases). Per the germline V gene, CDR1 is SGHNT and CDR2 is YYREEE (reference sequence). Trimming shortened V by 0 bases and J by 5 bases, and 14 bases separated the two germline ends. There are 15 residues in the CDR3. The CDR3 DNA reads as TGTGCCAGCAGCTTGGCCAAGACAGGTTGGACTGAAGCTTTCTTT. As protein: CASSLAKTGWTEAFF.

J is TRBJ2-3 and V is TRBV27, with 8 bases aligning to TRBD2. CDR3 size: 14 residues. V gave up 7 bases and J gave up 6 bases; unmatched junction bases: 9. Germline lookup yields CDR1 MNHEY and CDR2 SMNVEV (reference sequence). The CDR3 region has the DNA TGTGCCAGCACCAGAGGGCCTAGCGGGGATACGCAGTATTTT. It yields the protein CASTRGPSGDTQYF.

A remark on this clone: Other DNA sequences within the sample encode an identical CDR3. The genes are TRBV5-1 and TRBJ2-5; D is ambiguous. Germline CDR1 reads SGHRS; CDR2 reads YFSETQ. The V and J ends lost 0 bases and 4 bases respectively, with 10 bases between them. There are 14 residues in the CDR3. CDR3: CASSLVAGRETQYF. DNA for the CDR3: TGCGCCAGCAGCTTGGTCGCCGGAAGAGAGACCCAGTACTTC.

The chain recombines TRBV29-1 with TRBJ2-7; D is possibly TRBD1 or TRBD2 (5 bases each). From germline, CDR1 is SQVTM and CDR2 ANQGSEA. Trimming removed 7 bases at V and 3 bases at J, with 16 bases between. The CDR3 runs to 13 residues. CDR3 coding DNA: TGCAGCGGCAGCACCGGGACCGACTACGAGCAGTACTTC. It encodes CSGSTGTDYEQYF.

The chain joins TRBV10-3 to TRBJ1-2; tentative D call: TRBD1 (6 bases). This CDR3 is 14 amino acids long. Deletions cut 6 bases from V and 4 bases from J, with 15 bases between. Germline loops: CDR1 ENHRY, CDR2 SYGVKD. In nucleotides, the CDR3 is TGTGCCATCAGGGAGGTACAGGACAGCTATGGCTACACCTTC. This gives the protein CAIREVQDSYGYTF.

The V call is TRBV5-4, the J call TRBJ2-1, with TRBD1 as a possible D gene (6 bases). The CDR3 runs to 16 residues. Germline values: CDR1 SGHNT, CDR2 YYREEE (reference sequence). Between the trimmed V and J ends, which lost 5 bases and 1 base, there was a span of 16 bases. CDR3 nucleotides: TGTGCCAGCAGTCCAGGGGCAGCACGGTCCTACAATGAGCAGTTCTTC. It specifies CASSPGAARSYNEQFF.

The genes are TRBV7-8 and TRBJ2-5; perhaps TRBD2 as D (6 bases). The CDR3 is made up of 15 amino acids. Germline CDR1 and CDR2: SGHVS and FQNEAQ. V was cut by 4 bases and J by 7 bases, with 19 bases left in between. The CDR3 sequence: CASSSLGGTLGTQYF. For the CDR3, the DNA is TGTGCCAGCAGCTCTCTGGGAGGCACCTTGGGGACCCAGTACTTC.

This clone was recorded only once. The V gene is TRBV19, the J gene TRBJ1-2, with 9 bases matching TRBD1. The CDR3 extends over 15 amino acids. Germline-derived CDR1 and CDR2 are LNHDA and SQIVND (reference sequence). J was trimmed by 4 bases and V by 6 bases; bases with no gene match: 9. CDR3 amino acids: CASRMGTGGIYGYTF. The CDR3 bases are TGTGCCAGTAGAATGGGAACAGGGGGCATCTATGGCTACACCTTC.

The rearrangement uses TRBV5-1 and TRBJ2-1; 7 bases match TRBD2. This CDR3 has 15 amino acids. Germline V CDR1 and CDR2: SGHRS, YFSETQ. Trimming at V came to 0 bases and at J to 9 bases, leaving 9 bases not matched to a gene. The CDR3 spells CASSLGSGTGSEQFF. The CDR3 DNA is TGCGCCAGCAGCTTGGGAAGCGGGACGGGGAGTGAGCAGTTCTTC.

This rearrangement joins TRBV10-3 to TRBJ1-5; the D is unclear. Germline assignment: CDR1 ENHRY and CDR2 SYGVKD. The CDR3 contains 12 residues. V gave up 2 bases and J gave up 5 bases, with 4 bases separating them. CDR3 region: CAISEVHQPQHF. CDR3 coding DNA: TGTGCCATCAGTGAGGTGCATCAGCCCCAGCATTTT.

CDR3 sequence: CASRLAASSYNEQFF. The CDR3 DNA is TGTGCCAGCAGACTAGCGGCAAGCTCCTACAATGAGCAGTTCTTC. The chain uses TRBV6-4 and TRBJ2-1; 8 bases are shared with TRBD2. The J segment lost 0 bases and the V segment lost 6 bases, leaving 4 bases of the junction unmatched. This CDR3 contains 15 residues. Germline lookup yields CDR1 MRHNA and CDR2 SNTAGT.

This clone has only a few counts. The V and J genes are TRBV5-1 and TRBJ2-3; perhaps TRBD2 as D (6 bases). Germline-derived CDR1 and CDR2 are SGHRS and YFSETQ. Trimming shortened V by 4 bases and J by 1 base, and 16 bases separated the two germline ends. The CDR3 contains 16 residues. As DNA, the CDR3 is TGCGCCAGCAGCCCAGGGACTTTAGCGGGCACAGATACGCAGTATTTT. This gives the protein CASSPGTLAGTDTQYF.

The genes are TRBV20-1 and TRBJ2-2; D gene uncertain. Trimming took 6 bases from V and 8 from J, leaving 10 bases between them. Per the germline V gene, CDR1 is DFQATT and CDR2 is SNEGSKA (reference sequence). The length of the CDR3 is 11 residues. CDR3 sequence reads: CSAPKKGELFF. DNA of the CDR3: TGCAGTGCCCCGAAGAAGGGGGAGCTGTTTTTT.

On this clone: Additional DNA sequences in this sample encode the identical CDR3. This rearrangement joins TRBV5-1 to TRBJ2-3; D call uncertain. V was clipped by 2 bases and J by 0 bases, with 10 bases between them. The CDR3 consists of 15 residues. Germline values: CDR1 SGHRS, CDR2 YFSETQ. The CDR3 nucleotides read TGCGCCAGCAGCTTTGGTAGTACTAGCACAGATACGCAGTATTTT. Translated: CASSFGSTSTDTQYF.

This chain connects TRBV7-8 to TRBJ2-5; 9 positions agree with TRBD1. The germline V gene has CDR1 SGHVS and CDR2 FQNEAQ. V shed 5 bases, J shed 4 bases, and the junction held 8 bases outside the gene matches. The length of the CDR3 is 15 residues. The CDR3 coding sequence is TGTGCCAGCAGCCCCGGGACAGGGAAAGGAGAGACCCAGTACTTC. Its translation is CASSPGTGKGETQYF.

The chain has TRBV5-1 and TRBJ2-1; D may be TRBD1 or TRBD2 (6 bases each). The CDR3 has 15 amino acids. V was cut by 8 bases and J by 5 bases, with 20 bases left in between. The germline V gene has CDR1 SGHRS and CDR2 YFSETQ. CDR3 amino acids: CASGIGGIGNNEQFF. The CDR3 nucleotides are TGCGCCAGTGGAATCGGGGGCATCGGGAACAATGAGCAGTTCTTC.

Regarding this clone: Other DNA sequences in the sample encode the same CDR3. The rearrangement joins TRBV2 to TRBJ2-2; TRBD2 matches 11 bases. V trimming: 9 bases; J trimming: 6 bases; junction bases outside the gene matches: 3. The germline V gene has CDR1 SNHLY and CDR2 FYNNEI. CDR3 size: 13 residues. CDR3 in amino acids: CASSGRAAGELFF. CDR3 nucleotide sequence: TGTGCCAGTAGCGGGAGGGCCGCCGGGGAGCTGTTTTTT.

The gene calls are TRBV18 and TRBJ1-2; 10 bases align to TRBD1. The trim removed 8 bases at V and 8 bases at J, leaving 11 bases unmatched. Looked up from germline, CDR1 is KGHSH and CDR2 is LQKENI. The CDR3 runs 14 residues. The CDR3 here is CASLRDRGGGGYTF. CDR3 DNA sequence: TGTGCCAGCCTCCGGGACAGGGGAGGAGGCGGCTACACCTTC. The full variable domain, completed using reference TRBV18 and TRBJ1-2, is NAGVMQNPRHLVRRRGQEARLRCSPMKGHSHVYWYRQLPEEGLKFMVYLQKENIIDESGMPKERFSAEFPKEGPSILRIQQVVRGDSAAYFCASLRDRGGGGYTFGSGTRLTVV.

CDR3 in DNA: TGTGCCAGCAGTGCCCTGGGCTACACCTTC. Amino acids: CASSALGYTF. The chain is built from TRBV6-6 and TRBJ1-2, with D unresolved. This CDR3 region has 10 residues. The germline V gene encodes CDR1 MNHNY and CDR2 SVGAGI (reference sequence). V was pared by 5 bases and J by 8 bases, with 6 bases between.

The chain couples TRBV18 to TRBJ2-6; possibly TRBD2 for D (6 bases). Germline V gene data show CDR1 as KGHSH and CDR2 as LQKENI. V was cut by 3 bases and J by 0 bases, with 15 bases left in between. The CDR3 spans 18 residues. The CDR3 region is CASSPGTRMSSGANVLTF. CDR3 in DNA: TGTGCCAGCTCACCCGGGACTCGCATGAGCTCTGGGGCCAACGTCCTGACTTTC.

The chain recombines TRBV30 with TRBJ2-7, with no clear D. This CDR3 contains 12 residues. The germline V gene has CDR1 GTSNPN and CDR2 SVGIG (reference sequence). The V gene lost 1 base and the J gene lost 2 bases, with 6 bases spanning the gap. The CDR3 is CAWSGPAYEQYF. The DNA of the CDR3 is TGTGCCTGGAGTGGACCAGCCTACGAGCAGTACTTC.

The J gene is TRBJ2-7, the V gene TRBV6-1; perhaps TRBD2 as D (5 bases). CDR3 length equals 16 residues. V lost 2 bases and J lost 0, with 14 bases in between. Germline V gives CDR1 MNHNS, CDR2 SASEGT. The CDR3 loop is CASSEIGAERSYEQYF. CDR3 DNA sequence: TGTGCCAGCAGTGAAATCGGAGCGGAACGCTCCTACGAGCAGTACTTC.

J is TRBJ2-1 and V is TRBV7-9; 7 bases agree with TRBD1. From germline, CDR1 is SEHNR and CDR2 FQNEAQ (reference sequence). The CDR3 loop spans 14 amino acids. V lost 5 bases to trimming and J lost 9 bases; unmatched junction nucleotides: 10. CDR3 nucleotide sequence: TGTGCCAGCAGCCCTTGGACAGGTCTTGGTGAGCAGTTCTTC. This codes for CASSPWTGLGEQFF.